The T cell receptor beta chain described here comes from a study of blood T cell repertoires in COVID-19. About the study: PBMCs, B-cell-depleted T cells, or T cells were the source of the cDNA or gDNA that made up the material.

Generated by immunoSEQ multiplex PCR, the TCRdb table keeps only in-frame clones and is missing some. The profile covers tens of thousands of clones, with roughly nine tenths appearing a single time and approximately 15% taken by the ten largest. The CDR3 extends over 13 amino acids. Trimming stripped 5 bases from V and 6 bases from J, with 13 bases between. CDR1 is KGHSH, CDR2 LQKENI, per germline. The rearrangement links TRBV18 to TRBJ1-1; D not resolved. The receptor's source is a man older than 75 in a cohort sampled during active COVID-19. Sequenced input: peripheral blood. For the CDR3, the DNA is TGTGCCAGCTCATCAGCGCCCGGCGCTGAAGCTTTCTTT. Protein sequence: CASSSAPGAEAFF.